The 21 T cell receptor beta chains reported below all come from one sample, sequenced in a study of CDR3 diversity in severe acne. TCRdb re-analysed the PCR reads in MiXCR, keeping a single row per CDR3 protein. Of around 94,000 distinct CDR3 sequences listed, roughly half are singletons. Sequenced material: blood. Receptor source: a male donor with acne.

This clonotype was picked up a small number of times. The chain links TRBV29-1 to TRBJ1-2, with D perhaps TRBD1 (6 bases). The CDR3 contains 12 residues. Germline CDR1 reads SQVTM; CDR2 reads ANQGSEA. V lost 3 bases and J lost 7, with 12 bases in between. CDR3 nucleotide sequence: TGCAGCGTTGAGACGGGGGCTGTTGGCTACACCTTC. Translated, it gives CSVETGAVGYTF.

The CDR3 DNA reads as TGTGCCACCAGCAGAGAAGGACTAGCGGGAGGTAGGGAGCAGTACTTC. Protein product: CATSREGLAGGREQYF. The chain joins TRBV15 to TRBJ2-7; 14 bases are shared with TRBD2. V trimming: 0 bases; J trimming: 7 bases; junction bases outside the gene matches: 5. The CDR3 length is 16 residues. The germline V gene encodes CDR1 LNHNV and CDR2 YYDKDF (reference sequence).

This chain connects TRBV6-2 or TRBV6-3 to TRBJ2-1; TRBD2 agrees at 9 bases. From germline, CDR1 is MNHEY and CDR2 SVGEGT. V shed 8 bases and J 5 bases; nucleotides not matched to a gene: 10. This CDR3 spans 15 amino acids. CDR3 sequence reads: CASEVAGVTDNEQFF. The CDR3 nucleotides are TGTGCCAGCGAGGTAGCGGGAGTCACCGACAATGAGCAGTTCTTC.

To note about this clonotype: This CDR3 is missing its conserved last phenylalanine or tryptophan, likely due to a read error. This chain joins TRBV7-9 and TRBJ2-2, with TRBD1 matching 7 bases. Germline trimming cut 6 bases from V and 1 base from J; bases unmatched to any gene: 8. The CDR3 covers 16 residues. The V gene's germline CDR1 is SEHNR and CDR2 FQNEAQ (reference sequence). CDR3 sequence reads: CASRGHQGVNTGELFS. The CDR3 DNA reads TGTGCCAGCAGAGGGCATCAGGGGGTGAACACCGGGGAGCTGTTTTCT.

This sequence joins TRBV7-2 and TRBJ2-3, with D unclear. The V gene's germline CDR1 is SGHTA and CDR2 FQGNSA. Deletions cut 5 bases from V and 0 bases from J, with 18 bases between. The CDR3 contains 17 residues. The CDR3 region is CASSPLKVATSTDTQYF. The CDR3, as DNA: TGTGCCAGCAGCCCCTTGAAGGTAGCAACTAGCACAGATACGCAGTATTTT. Complete variable domain (other parts from reference TRBV7-2 and TRBJ2-3): GAGVSQSPSNKVTEKGKDVELRCDPISGHTALYWYRQSLGQGLEFLIYFQGNSAPDKSGLPSDRFSAERTGGSVSTLTIQRTQQEDSAVYLCASSPLKVATSTDTQYFGPGTRLTVL.

The V gene is TRBV20-1, the J gene TRBJ2-7, with D possibly TRBD1 on 6 matching bases. Germline V gives CDR1 DFQATT, CDR2 SNEGSKA (reference sequence). CDR3 length equals 13 residues. The V and J ends lost 6 bases and 7 bases respectively, with 19 bases between them. The CDR3 spells CSALTGHFNEQYF. In nucleotides, the CDR3 is TGCAGTGCATTGACGGGACACTTCAATGAGCAGTACTTC.

The chain joins TRBV20-1 to TRBJ2-7; D uncertain. The germline V gene has CDR1 DFQATT and CDR2 SNEGSKA (reference sequence). The CDR3 has 13 residues. V dropped 4 bases and J dropped 0 bases, with 10 bases sitting between them. This CDR3 is CSANRDGSYEQYF. CDR3 coding DNA: TGCAGTGCTAACCGAGATGGCTCCTACGAGCAGTACTTC.

This clonotype was detected only a few times. The chain carries TRBV25-1 and TRBJ2-3; 8 bases are shared with TRBD2. Germline loops: CDR1 MGHDK, CDR2 SYGVNS. Trimming at V came to 8 bases and at J to 0 bases, leaving 7 bases not matched to a gene. This CDR3 is 15 amino acids long. The CDR3 region has the DNA TGTGCCAGCGGGACTAGGGAGCCTAGCACAGATACGCAGTATTTT. Protein sequence: CASGTREPSTDTQYF.

The rearrangement uses TRBV6-4 and TRBJ1-5; D is undetermined. This CDR3 has 14 residues. CDR1 is MRHNA, CDR2 SNTAGT, per germline. V was trimmed by 7 bases and J by 3 bases, leaving 13 bases between them. CDR3 coding DNA: TGTGCCAGCACCCACCGACAAACCAATCAGCCCCAGCATTTT. It yields the protein CASTHRQTNQPQHF.

For this clonotype: A much larger clone differs by one base, so this may be a read error. The CDR3 carries no conserved terminal phenylalanine or tryptophan, so it likely arises from a read error. V usage is TRBV5-1 and J usage is TRBJ1-2, with D possibly matching TRBD1 (5 bases). The V gene's germline CDR1 is SGHRS and CDR2 YFSETQ. The CDR3 covers 16 residues. The CDR3 coding sequence is TGTGCCAGCAGCCCGACAGAGTTCGGGGCTAACTATGGCTACACCCTC. Amino acid sequence: CASSPTEFGANYGYTL.

This clonotype occurred a few times. This chain joins TRBV7-8 and TRBJ2-7, with TRBD2 identical over 10 bases. Germline values: CDR1 SGHVS, CDR2 FQNEAQ. Trimming took 5 bases from V and 2 from J; bases not matched to a gene: 9. The CDR3 is 16 residues long. The CDR3 coding sequence is TGTGCCAGCAGCCCGACTAGCGGGCAACCTACCTACGAGCAGTACTTC. It specifies CASSPTSGQPTYEQYF.

As for this clonotype: It is unclear where the CDR3 begins or ends on the DNA, so no DNA is shown, and the CDR3 is as TCRdb lists it. This chain links TRBV10-3 with TRBJ2-1. The CDR3 is 23 residues long, counting both termini. The germline gives CDR1 ENHRY, CDR2 SYGVKD. This CDR3 is CASAVAENEKLFFGSGTYNEQFF.

The chain uses TRBV7-2 and TRBJ2-2; TRBD2 matches 10 bases. The CDR3 is made up of 19 amino acids. CDR1 is SGHTA, CDR2 FQGNSA, per germline. Losses at the gene ends were 2 bases for V and 5 bases for J; bases not matched to a gene: 14. CDR3 amino acids: CASSLTSGASYPGTGELFF. The CDR3 nucleotides are TGTGCCAGCAGCTTAACTAGCGGGGCTTCCTACCCAGGGACCGGGGAGCTGTTTTTT. Filled out from reference TRBV7-2 and TRBJ2-2, the complete variable domain reads GAGVSQSPSNKVTEKGKDVELRCDPISGHTALYWYRQSLGQGLEFLIYFQGNSAPDKSGLPSDRFSAERTGGSVSTLTIQRTQQEDSAVYLCASSLTSGASYPGTGELFFGEGSRLTVL.

On this clonotype: This clone may be a read error of a much larger clone one base away. No conserved phenylalanine or tryptophan is present at the end of the CDR3, so a read error is the likely explanation. The rearrangement uses TRBV29-1 and TRBJ1-2, with no clear D. Trimming cost V 2 bases and J 0 bases, with 10 bases left between them. The CDR3 has 14 amino acids. CDR1 is SQVTM and CDR2 is ANQGSEA in the germline V gene. The CDR3 here is CSVERGSPNYGYTL. For the CDR3, the DNA is TGCAGCGTTGAACGGGGATCCCCTAACTATGGCTACACCCTC.

Concerning this clonotype itself: A much larger clone differs by one base, so this may be a read error. The rearrangement joins TRBV5-1 to TRBJ1-2, with D hard to call. From germline, CDR1 is SGHRS and CDR2 YFSETQ. The CDR3 is 15 residues long. Trimming cost V 7 bases and J 2 bases, with 18 bases left between them. The CDR3 DNA sequence: TGCGCCAGCGGTGACCCAGTCGAAGAAAACTATGGCTACACCTTC. Translating it yields CASGDPVEENYGYTF.

Worth noting for this clonotype: The junction departs from germline at one end; a sequencing error may be responsible. This chain joins TRBV10-3 and TRBJ2-7; 10 bases align to TRBD2. Germline V gene data show CDR1 as ENHRY and CDR2 as SYGVKD. CDR3 length: 15 residues. The CDR3 nucleotides are TGTGCCAGCAGTGCTGCTAGCGGGAGTCGGCACGAGCAGTACTTC. It is translated as CASSAASGSRHEQYF.

To note about this clonotype: The CDR3 does not close with the conserved phenylalanine or tryptophan, likely indicating a read error. The chain employs TRBV10-3 and TRBJ1-6; D remains ambiguous. This CDR3 is built from 16 residues. Deletions cut 3 bases from V and 5 bases from J, with 14 bases between. Germline V gene sequence: CDR1 ENHRY, CDR2 SYGVKD. This chain's CDR3 is CAISDVKGLHNSPLHL. Written as DNA, the CDR3 is TGTGCCATCAGTGATGTAAAGGGCCTCCATAATTCACCCCTCCACCTT.

The J gene is TRBJ2-1, the V gene TRBV10-3; 14 bases are shared with TRBD2. The assigned J gene may be wrong: the sequence end matches TRBJ2-7 better. This CDR3 is 16 amino acids long. The germline CDR1 and CDR2 sequences are ENHRY and SYGVKD. The CDR3 loop is CAISGTSGRFSYEQYF. DNA for the CDR3: TGTGCCATCAGTGGGACTAGCGGGAGGTTCTCCTACGAGCAGTACTTC.

This clonotype was found a few times. The chain links TRBV11-2 to TRBJ2-7; 12 bases map to TRBD2. The CDR3 length is 14 residues. V lost 5 bases and J lost 4; bases outside the gene matches: 3. CDR1 SGHAT and CDR2 FQNNGV come from the germline V gene. Here the CDR3 DNA reads TGTGCCAGCAGCCCGACTAGCGGGAGATACGAGCAGTACTTC. It is translated as CASSPTSGRYEQYF.

This clonotype was seen a handful of times. The CDR3, as DNA: TGTGCCAGCAGTTTTGGGACAGCTCAAGAGACCCAGTACTTC. Its translation: CASSFGTAQETQYF. The V call is TRBV7-8, the J call TRBJ2-5, with 7 positions matching TRBD1. CDR1 and CDR2 (germline): SGHVS, FQNEAQ. The length of the CDR3 is 14 residues. V was pared by 6 bases and J by 2 bases, with 6 bases of the junction left unmatched.

This clonotype was detected ten times or more. V gene TRBV28 combines with J gene TRBJ1-2; no clear D. The germline V gene encodes CDR1 MDHEN and CDR2 SYDVKM. CDR3 size: 14 residues. V dropped 2 bases and J dropped 5 bases, with 12 bases sitting between them. CDR3 in amino acids: CASSLELAKYGYTF. The CDR3 bases are TGTGCCAGCAGTTTAGAGCTAGCCAAGTATGGCTACACCTTC.